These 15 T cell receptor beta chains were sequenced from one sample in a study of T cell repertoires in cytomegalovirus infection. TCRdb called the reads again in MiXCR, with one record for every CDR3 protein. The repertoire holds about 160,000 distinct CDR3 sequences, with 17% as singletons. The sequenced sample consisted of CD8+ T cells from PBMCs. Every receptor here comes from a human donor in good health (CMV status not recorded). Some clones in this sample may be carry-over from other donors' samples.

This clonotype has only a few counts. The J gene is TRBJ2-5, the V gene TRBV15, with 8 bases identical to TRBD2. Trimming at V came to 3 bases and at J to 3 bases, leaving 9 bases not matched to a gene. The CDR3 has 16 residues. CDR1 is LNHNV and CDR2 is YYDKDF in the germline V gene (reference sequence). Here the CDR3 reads CATSSGTNSGEETQYF. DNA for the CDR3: TGTGCCACCAGCAGTGGAACGAATAGCGGGGAAGAGACCCAGTACTTC.

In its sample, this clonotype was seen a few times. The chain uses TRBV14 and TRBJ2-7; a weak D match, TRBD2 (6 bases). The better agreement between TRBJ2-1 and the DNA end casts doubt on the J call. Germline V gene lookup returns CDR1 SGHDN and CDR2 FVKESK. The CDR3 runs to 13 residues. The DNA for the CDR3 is TGTGCCAGCAGCCAAGACCCGGGGGACGAGCAGTTCTTC. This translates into CASSQDPGDEQFF.

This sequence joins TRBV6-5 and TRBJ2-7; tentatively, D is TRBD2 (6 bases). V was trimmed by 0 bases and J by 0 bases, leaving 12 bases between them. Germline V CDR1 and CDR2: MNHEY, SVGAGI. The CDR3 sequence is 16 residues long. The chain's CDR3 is CASSYSRDGSSYEQYF. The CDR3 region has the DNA TGTGCCAGCAGTTACTCTAGGGACGGGAGCTCCTACGAGCAGTACTTC.

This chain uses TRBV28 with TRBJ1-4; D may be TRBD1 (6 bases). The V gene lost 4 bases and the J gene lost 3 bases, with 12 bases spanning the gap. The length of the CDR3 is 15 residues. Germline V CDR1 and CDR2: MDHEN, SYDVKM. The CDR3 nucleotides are TGTGCCAGCAGTTACCAACAGGGAGCTAATGAAAAACTGTTTTTT. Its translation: CASSYQQGANEKLFF.

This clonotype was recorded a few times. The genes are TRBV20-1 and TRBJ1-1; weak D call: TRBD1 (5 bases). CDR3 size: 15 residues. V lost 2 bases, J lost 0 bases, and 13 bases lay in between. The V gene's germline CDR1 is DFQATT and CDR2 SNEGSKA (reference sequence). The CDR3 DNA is TGCAGTGCTAGACCGACAGACACGATGAACACTGAAGCTTTCTTT. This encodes CSARPTDTMNTEAFF.

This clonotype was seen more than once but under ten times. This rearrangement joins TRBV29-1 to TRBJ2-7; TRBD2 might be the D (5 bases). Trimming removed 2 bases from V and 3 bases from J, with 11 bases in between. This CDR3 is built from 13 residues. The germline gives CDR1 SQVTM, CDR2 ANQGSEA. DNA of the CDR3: TGCAGCGTTGAAACCGGAGGTCTCTACGAGCAGTACTTC. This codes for CSVETGGLYEQYF.

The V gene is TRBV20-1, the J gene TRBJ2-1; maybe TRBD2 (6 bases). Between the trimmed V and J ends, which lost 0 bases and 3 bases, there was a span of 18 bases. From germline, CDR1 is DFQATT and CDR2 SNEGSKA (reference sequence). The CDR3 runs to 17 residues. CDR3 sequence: CSARDLYGGGHYNEQFF. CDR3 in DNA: TGCAGTGCTAGAGATCTGTATGGGGGAGGCCACTACAATGAGCAGTTCTTC.

The CDR3 loop reads CASSPPGDYEQYF. Here the CDR3 DNA reads TGTGCCAGTAGCCCGCCGGGCGACTACGAGCAGTACTTC. The chain is built from TRBV19 and TRBJ2-7; no definite D call. Per the germline V gene, CDR1 is LNHDA and CDR2 is SQIVND (reference sequence). Trimming cost V 6 bases and J 3 bases, with 12 bases left between them. The CDR3 loop spans 13 amino acids.

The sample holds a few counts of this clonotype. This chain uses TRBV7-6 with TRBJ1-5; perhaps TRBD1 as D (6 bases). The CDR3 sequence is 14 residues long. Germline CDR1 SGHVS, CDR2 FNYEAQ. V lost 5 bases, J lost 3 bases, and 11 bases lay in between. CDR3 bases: TGTGCCAGCAGCCCAGGGGCACTCAATCAGCCCCAGCATTTT. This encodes CASSPGALNQPQHF.

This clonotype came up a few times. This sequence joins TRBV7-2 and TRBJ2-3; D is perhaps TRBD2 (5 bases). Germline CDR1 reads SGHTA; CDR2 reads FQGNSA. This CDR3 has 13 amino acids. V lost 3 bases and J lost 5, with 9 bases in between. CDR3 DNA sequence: TGTGCCAGCAGCTTCCTCGGGGAAGATACGCAGTATTTT. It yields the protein CASSFLGEDTQYF.

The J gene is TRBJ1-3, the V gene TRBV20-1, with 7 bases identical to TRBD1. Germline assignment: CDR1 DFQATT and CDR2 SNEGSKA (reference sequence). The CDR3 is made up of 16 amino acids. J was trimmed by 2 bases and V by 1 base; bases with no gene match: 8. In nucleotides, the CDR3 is TGCAGTGCTAGAGCGAGCGGAACAGGGGCTGGAAACACCATATATTTT. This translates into CSARASGTGAGNTIYF.

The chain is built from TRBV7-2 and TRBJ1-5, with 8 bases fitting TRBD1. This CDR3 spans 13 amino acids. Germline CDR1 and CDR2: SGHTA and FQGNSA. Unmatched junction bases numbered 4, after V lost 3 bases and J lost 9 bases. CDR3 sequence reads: CASSLGQARPQHF. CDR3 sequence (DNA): TGTGCCAGCAGCTTGGGACAGGCAAGGCCCCAGCATTTT.

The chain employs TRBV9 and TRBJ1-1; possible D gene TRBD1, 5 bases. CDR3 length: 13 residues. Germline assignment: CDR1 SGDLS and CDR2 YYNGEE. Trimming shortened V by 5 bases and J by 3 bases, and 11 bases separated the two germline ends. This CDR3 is CASSAQGHTEAFF. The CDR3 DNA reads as TGTGCCAGCAGTGCCCAGGGACACACTGAAGCTTTCTTT. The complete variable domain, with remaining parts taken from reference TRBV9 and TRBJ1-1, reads DSGVTQTPKHLITATGQRVTLRCSPRSGDLSVYWYQQSLDQGLQFLIQYYNGEERAKGNILERFSAQQFPDLHSELNLSSLELGDSALYFCASSAQGHTEAFFGQGTRLTVV.

CDR3 residues: CASSLRQGASGELFF. In DNA, the CDR3 is TGCGCCAGCAGCTTGCGCCAGGGGGCCTCCGGGGAGCTGTTTTTT. This chain uses TRBV5-1 with TRBJ2-2; 8 positions match TRBD1. The CDR3 is 15 residues long. Trimming at V came to 1 base and at J to 6 bases, leaving 5 bases not matched to a gene. The germline V gene has CDR1 SGHRS and CDR2 YFSETQ.

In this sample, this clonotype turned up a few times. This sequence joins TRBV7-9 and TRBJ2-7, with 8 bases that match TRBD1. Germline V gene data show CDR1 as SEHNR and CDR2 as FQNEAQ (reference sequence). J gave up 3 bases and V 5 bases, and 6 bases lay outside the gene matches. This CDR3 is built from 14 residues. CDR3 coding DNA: TGTGCCAGCAGCCTGGACAGGGAGGACTACGAGCAGTACTTC. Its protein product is CASSLDREDYEQYF.